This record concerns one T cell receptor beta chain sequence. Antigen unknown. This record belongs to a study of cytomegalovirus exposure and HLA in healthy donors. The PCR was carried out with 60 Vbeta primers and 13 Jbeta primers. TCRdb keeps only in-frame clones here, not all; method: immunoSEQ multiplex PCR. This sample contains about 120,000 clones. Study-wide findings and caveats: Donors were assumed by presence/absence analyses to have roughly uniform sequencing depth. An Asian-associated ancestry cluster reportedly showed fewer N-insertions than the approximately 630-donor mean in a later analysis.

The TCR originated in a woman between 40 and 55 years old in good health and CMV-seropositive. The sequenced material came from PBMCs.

Written as DNA, the CDR3 is TGTGCTAGTGGTCCGGTAGGGACAGGGCGAGGCTACACCTTC. Translating gives CASGPVGTGRGYTF. This chain joins TRBV12-5 and TRBJ1-2, with 9 bases aligning to TRBD1. The CDR3 consists of 14 residues. Germline assignment: CDR1 LGHNT and CDR2 FRNRAP. V lost 5 bases to trimming and J lost 8 bases; unmatched junction nucleotides: 9.